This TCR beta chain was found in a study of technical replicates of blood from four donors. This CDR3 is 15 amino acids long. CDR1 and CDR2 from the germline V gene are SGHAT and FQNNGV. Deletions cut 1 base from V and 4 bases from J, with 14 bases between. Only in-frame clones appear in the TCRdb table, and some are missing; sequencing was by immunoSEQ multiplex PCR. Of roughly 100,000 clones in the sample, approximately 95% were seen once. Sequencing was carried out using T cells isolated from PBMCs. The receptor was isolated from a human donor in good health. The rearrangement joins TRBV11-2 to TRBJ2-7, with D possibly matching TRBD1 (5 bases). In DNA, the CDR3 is TGTGCCAGCAGCTTAGGAATCGGCAGGGCGTACGAGCAGTACTTC. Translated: CASSLGIGRAYEQYF.